This T cell receptor (beta chain) appears in the sequencing data of a study of blood T cell repertoires in COVID-19. For the study at large: Sources were T cells, B-cell-depleted T cells, or PBMCs; the material itself was cDNA or gDNA.

The germline V gene encodes CDR1 SGHTA and CDR2 FQGNSA. V lost 3 bases and J 4 bases, leaving 7 bases between the germline ends. This CDR3 has 13 amino acids. Authors' data handling: Estimated nucleated cell counts came from reference gene primer amplification. Data came from immunoSEQ multiplex PCR; TCRdb stores just in-frame clones and leaves some out. The V and J calls and clone size come from that table; D and trimming were worked out from the DNA. This sample has 150,000 to 200,000 clones, with around nine tenths found just once. The chain carries TRBV7-2 and TRBJ2-4, with no clear D. The sequenced sample was peripheral blood. The TCR sequence derives from a man between 65 and 85 years old with acute or convalescent COVID-19. The CDR3 coding sequence is TGTGCCAGCAGCTTGGGCAGGAAAAACATTCAGTACTTC. This translates into CASSLGRKNIQYF. Combining the CDR3 with reference TRBV7-2 and TRBJ2-4 gives the whole variable domain GAGVSQSPSNKVTEKGKDVELRCDPISGHTALYWYRQSLGQGLEFLIYFQGNSAPDKSGLPSDRFSAERTGGSVSTLTIQRTQQEDSAVYLCASSLGRKNIQYFGAGTRLSVL.